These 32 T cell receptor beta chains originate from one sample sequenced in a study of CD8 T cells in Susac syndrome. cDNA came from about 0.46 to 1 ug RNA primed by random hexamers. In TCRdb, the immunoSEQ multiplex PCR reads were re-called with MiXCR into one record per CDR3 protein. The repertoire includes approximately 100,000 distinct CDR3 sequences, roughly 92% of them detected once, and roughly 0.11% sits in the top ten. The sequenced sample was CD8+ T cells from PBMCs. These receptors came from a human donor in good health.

Here the CDR3 reads CSARDAGQGNTGELFF. CDR3 nucleotide sequence: TGCAGTGCTAGAGATGCCGGACAGGGGAACACCGGGGAGCTGTTTTTT. V usage is TRBV20-1 and J usage is TRBJ2-2, with TRBD1 matching over 8 bases. The CDR3 length is 16 residues. Trimming at V came to 0 bases and at J to 1 base, leaving 4 bases not matched to a gene. CDR1 is DFQATT, CDR2 SNEGSKA, per germline (reference sequence).

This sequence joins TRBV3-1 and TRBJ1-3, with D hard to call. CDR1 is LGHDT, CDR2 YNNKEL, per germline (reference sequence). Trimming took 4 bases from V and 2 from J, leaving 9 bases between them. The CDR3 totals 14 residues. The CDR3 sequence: CASSPRETGNTIYF. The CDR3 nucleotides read TGTGCCAGCAGCCCACGGGAAACTGGAAACACCATATATTTT.

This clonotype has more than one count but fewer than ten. The CDR3 DNA sequence: TGTGCCAGCAGACTGTCGACAGGGGGGCAGACCCAGTACTTC. Residues: CASRLSTGGQTQYF. The chain links TRBV7-2 to TRBJ2-5; 9 nucleotides match TRBD1. Losses at the gene ends were 6 bases for V and 6 bases for J; bases not matched to a gene: 8. Germline V gene data show CDR1 as SGHTA and CDR2 as FQGNSA. This CDR3 comprises 14 residues.

The CDR3 loop is CASSPRQGEQYF. The CDR3 region has the DNA TGTGCCAGCAGCCCCCGACAGGGAGAGCAGTACTTC. The rearrangement joins TRBV7-9 to TRBJ2-7, with 7 bases matching TRBD1. Looked up from germline, CDR1 is SEHNR and CDR2 is FQNEAQ (reference sequence). The CDR3 is made up of 12 amino acids. Losses at the gene ends were 5 bases for V and 7 bases for J; bases not matched to a gene: 5.

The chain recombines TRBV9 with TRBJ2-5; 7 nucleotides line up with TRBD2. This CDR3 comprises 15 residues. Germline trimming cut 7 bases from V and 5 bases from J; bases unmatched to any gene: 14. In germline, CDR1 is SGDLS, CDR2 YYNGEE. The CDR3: CASGRGESEFETQYF. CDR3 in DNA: TGTGCCAGCGGACGGGGGGAAAGTGAGTTTGAGACCCAGTACTTC.

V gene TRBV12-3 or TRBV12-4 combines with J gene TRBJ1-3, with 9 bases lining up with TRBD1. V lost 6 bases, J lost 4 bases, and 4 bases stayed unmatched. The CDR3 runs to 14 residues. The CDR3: CASRPTGGGNTIYF. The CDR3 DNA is TGTGCCAGCAGGCCCACAGGGGGCGGAAACACCATATATTTT.

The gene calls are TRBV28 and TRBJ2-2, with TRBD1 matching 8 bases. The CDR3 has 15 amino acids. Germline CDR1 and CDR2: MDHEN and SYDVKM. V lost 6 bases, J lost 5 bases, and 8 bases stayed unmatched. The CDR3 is CASSPQGVWTGELFF. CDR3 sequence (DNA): TGTGCCAGCAGCCCACAGGGGGTTTGGACCGGGGAGCTGTTTTTT.

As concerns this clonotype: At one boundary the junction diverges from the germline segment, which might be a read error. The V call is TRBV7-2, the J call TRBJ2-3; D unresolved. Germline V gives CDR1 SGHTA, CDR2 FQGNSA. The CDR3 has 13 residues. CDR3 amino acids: CASSLSPVDTQSF. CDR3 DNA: TGTGCCAGCAGCCTAAGCCCCGTGGATACGCAGTCTTTT.

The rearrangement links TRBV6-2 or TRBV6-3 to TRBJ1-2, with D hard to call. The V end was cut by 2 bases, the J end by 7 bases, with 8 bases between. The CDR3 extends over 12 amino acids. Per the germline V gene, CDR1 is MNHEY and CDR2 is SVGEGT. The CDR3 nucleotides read TGTGCCAGCAGTTACCCCGATTCTGGCTACACCTTC. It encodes CASSYPDSGYTF.

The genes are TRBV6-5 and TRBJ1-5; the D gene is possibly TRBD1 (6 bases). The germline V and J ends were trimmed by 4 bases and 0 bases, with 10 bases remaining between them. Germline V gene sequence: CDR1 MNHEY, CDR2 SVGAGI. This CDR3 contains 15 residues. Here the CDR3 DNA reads TGTGCCAGCAGTTTCACAGGGAATAGCAATCAGCCCCAGCATTTT. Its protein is CASSFTGNSNQPQHF.

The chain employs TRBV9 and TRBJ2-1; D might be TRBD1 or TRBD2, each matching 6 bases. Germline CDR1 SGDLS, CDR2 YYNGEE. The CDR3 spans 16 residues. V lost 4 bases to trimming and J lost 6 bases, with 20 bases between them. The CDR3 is CASSPDLGGQGNEQFF. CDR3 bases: TGTGCCAGCAGCCCAGACCTCGGGGGCCAGGGCAATGAGCAGTTCTTC.

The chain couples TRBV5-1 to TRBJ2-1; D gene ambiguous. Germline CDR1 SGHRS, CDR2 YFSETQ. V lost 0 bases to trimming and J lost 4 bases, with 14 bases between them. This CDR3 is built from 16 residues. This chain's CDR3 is CASSLGGDTSYNEQFF. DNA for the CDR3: TGCGCCAGCAGCTTGGGTGGTGACACTTCGTACAATGAGCAGTTCTTC.

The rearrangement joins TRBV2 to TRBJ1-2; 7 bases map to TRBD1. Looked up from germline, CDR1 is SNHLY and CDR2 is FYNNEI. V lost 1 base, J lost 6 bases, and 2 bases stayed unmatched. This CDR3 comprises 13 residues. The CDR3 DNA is TGTGCCAGCAGTGAAGGACAGGGCCATGGCTACACCTTC. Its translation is CASSEGQGHGYTF.

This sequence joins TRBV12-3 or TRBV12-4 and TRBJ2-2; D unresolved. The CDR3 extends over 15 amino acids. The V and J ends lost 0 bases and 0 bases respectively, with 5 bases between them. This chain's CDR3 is CASSLAGPNTGELFF. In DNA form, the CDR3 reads TGTGCCAGCAGTTTAGCCGGACCGAACACCGGGGAGCTGTTTTTT.

This chain's CDR3 is CASSQDRRDYGYTF. CDR3 DNA: TGTGCCAGCAGCCAAGATCGGAGGGATTATGGCTACACCTTC. The chain couples TRBV3-1 to TRBJ1-2; D call uncertain. The V end was cut by 0 bases, the J end by 5 bases, with 10 bases between. Germline CDR1 and CDR2: LGHDT and YNNKEL (reference sequence). CDR3 length equals 14 residues.

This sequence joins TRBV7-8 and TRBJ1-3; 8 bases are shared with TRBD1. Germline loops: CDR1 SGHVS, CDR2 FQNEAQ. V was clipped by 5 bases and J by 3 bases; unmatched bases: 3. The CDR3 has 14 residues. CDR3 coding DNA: TGTGCCAGCAGCGACAGGGGCATTGGAAACACCATATATTTT. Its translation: CASSDRGIGNTIYF.

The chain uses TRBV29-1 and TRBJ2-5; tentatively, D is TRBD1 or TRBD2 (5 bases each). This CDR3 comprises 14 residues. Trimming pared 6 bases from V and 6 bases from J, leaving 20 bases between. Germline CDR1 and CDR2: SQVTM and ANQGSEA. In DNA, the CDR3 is TGCAGCGTCGAGAGGGTCAGGGCCGGGAAGACCCAGTACTTC. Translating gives CSVERVRAGKTQYF.

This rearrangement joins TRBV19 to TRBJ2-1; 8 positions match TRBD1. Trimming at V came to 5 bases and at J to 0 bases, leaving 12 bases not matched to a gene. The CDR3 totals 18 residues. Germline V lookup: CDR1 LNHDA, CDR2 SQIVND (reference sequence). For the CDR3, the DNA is TGTGCCAGTAGTGGCTACCCAGGACAGGGCAGCTCCTACAATGAGCAGTTCTTC. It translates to CASSGYPGQGSSYNEQFF.

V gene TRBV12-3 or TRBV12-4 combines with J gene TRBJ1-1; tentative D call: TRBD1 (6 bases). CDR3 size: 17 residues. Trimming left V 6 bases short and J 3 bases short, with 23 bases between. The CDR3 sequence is CASRRGDRGGLDTEAFF. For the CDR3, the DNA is TGTGCCAGCAGAAGGGGGGATCGTGGGGGGTTAGACACTGAAGCTTTCTTT.

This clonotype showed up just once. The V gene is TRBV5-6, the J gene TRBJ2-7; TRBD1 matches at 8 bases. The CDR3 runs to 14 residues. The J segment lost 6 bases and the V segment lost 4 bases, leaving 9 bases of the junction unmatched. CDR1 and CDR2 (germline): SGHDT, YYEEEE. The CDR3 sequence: CASSQPTGEGEQYF. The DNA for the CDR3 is TGTGCCAGCAGCCAGCCGACAGGGGAAGGCGAGCAGTACTTC. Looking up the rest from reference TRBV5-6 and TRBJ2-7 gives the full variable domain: DAGVTQSPTHLIKTRGQQVTLRCSPKSGHDTVSWYQQALGQGPQFIFQYYEEEERQRGNFPDRFSGHQFPNYSSELNVNALLLGDSALYLCASSQPTGEGEQYFGPGTRLTVT.

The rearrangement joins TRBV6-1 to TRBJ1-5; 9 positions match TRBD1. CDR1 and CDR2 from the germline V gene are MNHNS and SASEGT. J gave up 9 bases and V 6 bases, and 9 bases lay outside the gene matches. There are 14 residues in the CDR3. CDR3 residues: CASRPGTGLVPQHF. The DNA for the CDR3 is TGTGCCAGCAGACCCGGGACAGGGTTAGTGCCCCAGCATTTT.

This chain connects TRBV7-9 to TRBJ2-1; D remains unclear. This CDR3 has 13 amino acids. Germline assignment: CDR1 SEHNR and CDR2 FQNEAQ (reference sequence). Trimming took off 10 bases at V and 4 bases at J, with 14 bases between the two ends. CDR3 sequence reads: CAIYSFGYNEQFF. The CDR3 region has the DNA TGTGCCATCTATTCGTTCGGTTACAATGAGCAGTTCTTC.

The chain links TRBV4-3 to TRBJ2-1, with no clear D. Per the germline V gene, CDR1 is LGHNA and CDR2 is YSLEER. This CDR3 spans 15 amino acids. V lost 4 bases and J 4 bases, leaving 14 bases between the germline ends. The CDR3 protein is CASSPSLSLYNEQFF. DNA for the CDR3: TGCGCCAGCAGCCCCTCCCTGAGCCTTTACAATGAGCAGTTCTTC.

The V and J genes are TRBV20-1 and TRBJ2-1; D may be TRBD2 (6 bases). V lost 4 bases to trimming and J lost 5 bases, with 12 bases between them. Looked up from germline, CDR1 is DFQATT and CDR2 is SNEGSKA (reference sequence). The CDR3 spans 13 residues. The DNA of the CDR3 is TGCAGTGCTACGTCCGGGGGAGACAATGAGCAGTTCTTC. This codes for CSATSGGDNEQFF.

The CDR3, as DNA: TGTGCCAGCAGCTCGGGTAACGGCTTCTATCAGCCCCAGCATTTT. Residues: CASSSGNGFYQPQHF. The rearrangement joins TRBV7-9 to TRBJ1-5; D gene unclear. Germline values: CDR1 SEHNR, CDR2 FQNEAQ (reference sequence). The CDR3 totals 15 residues. V lost 4 bases to trimming and J lost 5 bases, with 15 bases between them.

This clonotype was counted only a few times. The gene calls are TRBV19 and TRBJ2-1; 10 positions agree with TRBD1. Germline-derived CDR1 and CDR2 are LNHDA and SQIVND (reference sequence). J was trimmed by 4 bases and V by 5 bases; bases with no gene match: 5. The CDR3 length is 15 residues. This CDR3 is CASSPRTGGYNEQFF. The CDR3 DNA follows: TGTGCCAGTAGTCCTCGGACAGGGGGGTACAATGAGCAGTTCTTC. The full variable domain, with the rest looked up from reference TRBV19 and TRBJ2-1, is DGGITQSPKYLFRKEGQNVTLSCEQNLNHDAMYWYRQDPGQGLRLIYYSQIVNDFQKGDIAEGYSVSREKKESFPLTVTSAQKNPTAFYLCASSPRTGGYNEQFFGPGTRLTVL.

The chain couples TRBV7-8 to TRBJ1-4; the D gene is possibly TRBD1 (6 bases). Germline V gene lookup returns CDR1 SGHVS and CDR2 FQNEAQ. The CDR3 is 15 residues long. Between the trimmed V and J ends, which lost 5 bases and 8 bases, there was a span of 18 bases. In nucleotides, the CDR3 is TGTGCCAGCAGCCCCAGGACAGCCTTTTTCGAAAAACTGTTTTTT. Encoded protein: CASSPRTAFFEKLFF.

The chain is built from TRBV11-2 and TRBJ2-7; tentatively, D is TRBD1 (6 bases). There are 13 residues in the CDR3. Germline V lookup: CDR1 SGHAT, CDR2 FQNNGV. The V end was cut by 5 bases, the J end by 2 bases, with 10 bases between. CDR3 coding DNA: TGTGCCAGCAGCCCAGGGGTCACCTACGAGCAGTACTTC. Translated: CASSPGVTYEQYF.

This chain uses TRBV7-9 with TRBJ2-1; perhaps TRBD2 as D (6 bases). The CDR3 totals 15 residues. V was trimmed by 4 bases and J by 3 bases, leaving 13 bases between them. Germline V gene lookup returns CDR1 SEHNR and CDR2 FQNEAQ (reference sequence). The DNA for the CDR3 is TGTGCCAGCAGCTCATCGGGGGAGATCTACAATGAGCAGTTCTTC. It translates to CASSSSGEIYNEQFF.

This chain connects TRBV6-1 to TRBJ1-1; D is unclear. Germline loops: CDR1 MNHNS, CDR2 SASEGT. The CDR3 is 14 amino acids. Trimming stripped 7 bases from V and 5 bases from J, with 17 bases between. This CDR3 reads CASTATKLGTEAFF. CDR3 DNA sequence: TGTGCCAGCACGGCGACCAAGCTCGGAACTGAAGCTTTCTTT.

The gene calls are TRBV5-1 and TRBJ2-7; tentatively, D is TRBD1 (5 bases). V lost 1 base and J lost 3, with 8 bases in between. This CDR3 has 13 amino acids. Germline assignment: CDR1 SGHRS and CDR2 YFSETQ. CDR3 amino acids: CASSLQGNYEQYF. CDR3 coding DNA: TGCGCCAGCAGCTTGCAGGGTAACTACGAGCAGTACTTC.

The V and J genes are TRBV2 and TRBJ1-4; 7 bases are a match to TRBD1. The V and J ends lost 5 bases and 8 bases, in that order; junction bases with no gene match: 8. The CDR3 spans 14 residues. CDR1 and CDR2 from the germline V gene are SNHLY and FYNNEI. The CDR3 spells CASSSQGVGEKLFF. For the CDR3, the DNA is TGTGCCAGCAGTTCGCAGGGGGTAGGCGAAAAACTGTTTTTT.